Sequencing of this T cell receptor (beta chain) was carried out in a study of T cell responses to AZD1222 COVID-19 vaccine. Sequencing used immunoSEQ multiplex PCR; TCRdb keeps in-frame clones, though not all of them. The sample lists around 160,000 clones; around 90% were seen once. Material: peripheral blood, obtained on day 0 of MenACWY control vaccination. The sequence derives from an adult in good health.

CDR3: CASGTYFEQYF. As DNA, the CDR3 is TGCGCCAGCGGGACTTATTTCGAGCAGTACTTC. This rearrangement joins TRBV10-1 to TRBJ2-7; tentative D call: TRBD2 (6 bases). The V gene's germline CDR1 is WNHNN and CDR2 SYGVQD (reference sequence). The CDR3 runs 11 residues. Between the trimmed V and J ends, which lost 8 bases and 6 bases, there was a span of 11 bases.